A single sample is the source of the 7 T cell receptor beta chains below, sequenced in a study of response to subunit inactivated influenza vaccine. TCRdb passed the RT-PCR reads through MiXCR, listing each CDR3 protein once. The data contain almost 600,000 distinct CDR3 sequences, 14% of them seen just once; the ten biggest clones take up around 10%. The sequencing used PBMCs from blood, collected roughly 12 days after vaccination. Receptors originate from a man in his fifties who received an inactivated influenza vaccine.

This clonotype was seen a handful of times. Written as DNA, the CDR3 is TGTGCCAGCAGCTTAGACTGGACAGGGGGCGGGCATGGCTACACCTTC. Its protein is CASSLDWTGGGHGYTF. The rearrangement links TRBV7-2 to TRBJ1-2; TRBD1 matches 11 bases. CDR1 SGHTA and CDR2 FQGNSA come from the germline V gene. The J segment lost 6 bases and the V segment lost 1 base, leaving 7 bases of the junction unmatched. The CDR3 consists of 16 residues.

J is TRBJ1-4 and V is TRBV6-5; 10 bases are a match to TRBD1. The CDR3 loop spans 15 amino acids. CDR1 is MNHEY and CDR2 is SVGAGI in the germline V gene. The V segment lost 4 bases and the J segment 8 bases; nucleotides outside the gene matches: 7. This chain's CDR3 is CASSSWDRGGEKLFF. In DNA, the CDR3 is TGTGCCAGCAGTTCATGGGACAGGGGAGGGGAAAAACTGTTTTTT.

A few counts support this clonotype. The chain recombines TRBV6-6 with TRBJ1-6, with D unresolved. The CDR3 loop spans 12 amino acids. The germline V and J ends were trimmed by 2 bases and 14 bases, with 10 bases remaining between them. Germline V CDR1 and CDR2: MNHNY, SVGAGI (reference sequence). CDR3 protein: CASSYEAGSLHF. The CDR3 DNA reads TGTGCCAGCAGTTACGAGGCGGGGTCCCTCCACTTT.

The rearrangement uses TRBV12-3 or TRBV12-4 and TRBJ2-3; 12 nucleotides agree with TRBD2. J lost 14 bases, V lost 6 bases, and 6 bases had no gene match. The CDR3 is made up of 12 amino acids. The chain's CDR3 is CASSPTSGGPYF. The DNA of the CDR3 is TGTGCCAGCAGCCCGACTAGCGGGGGTCCGTATTTT.

In this sample, this clonotype turned up a few times. The chain carries TRBV5-1 and TRBJ2-3; D is ambiguous. Trimming stripped 4 bases from V and 0 bases from J, with 12 bases between. The CDR3 contains 15 residues. The germline V gene has CDR1 SGHRS and CDR2 YFSETQ. CDR3 DNA: TGCGCCAGCAGCGATAGGCGTGCTAGCACAGATACGCAGTATTTT. Translated, it gives CASSDRRASTDTQYF.

This clonotype was found many times. The chain recombines TRBV7-2 with TRBJ1-3; TRBD1 aligns across 7 bases. The CDR3 spans 14 residues. The V segment lost 4 bases and the J segment 13 bases; nucleotides outside the gene matches: 13. Germline-derived CDR1 and CDR2 are SGHTA and FQGNSA. CDR3 protein: CASSSNRRTGSIYF. DNA of the CDR3: TGTGCCAGCAGCTCAAATCGGCGGACAGGATCGATATATTTT.

V and J are TRBV10-3 and TRBJ2-2; D is perhaps TRBD2 (5 bases). Germline CDR1 is ENHRY and CDR2 is SYGVKD. V was clipped by 3 bases and J by 8 bases, with 7 bases between them. This CDR3 has 12 residues. The DNA for the CDR3 is TGTGCCATCAGTGAAGAGCGGGGGGAGCTGTTTTTT. The encoded protein is CAISEERGELFF.